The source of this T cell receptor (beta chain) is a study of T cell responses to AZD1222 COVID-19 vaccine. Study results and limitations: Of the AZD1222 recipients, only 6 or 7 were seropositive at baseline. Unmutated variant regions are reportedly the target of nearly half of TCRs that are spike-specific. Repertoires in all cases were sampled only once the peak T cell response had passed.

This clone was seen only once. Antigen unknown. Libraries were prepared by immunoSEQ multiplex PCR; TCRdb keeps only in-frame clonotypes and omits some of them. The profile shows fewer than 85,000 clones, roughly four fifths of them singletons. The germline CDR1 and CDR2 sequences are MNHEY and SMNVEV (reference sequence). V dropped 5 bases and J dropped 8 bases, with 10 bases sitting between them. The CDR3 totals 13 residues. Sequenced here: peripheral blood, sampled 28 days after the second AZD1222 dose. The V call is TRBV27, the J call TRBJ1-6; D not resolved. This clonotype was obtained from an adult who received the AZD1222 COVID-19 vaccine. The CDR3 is CASSPRTYSPLHF. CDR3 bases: TGTGCCAGCAGTCCCCGGACGTATTCACCCCTCCACTTT.